This TCR beta chain emerged from a study of beta chain features in type 1 diabetes. Findings and caveats of the study: Patients showed naive, central memory and Treg TCRB repertoires that appeared more similar than those of healthy donors. Patients and controls would be equally affected if PCR favored shorter templates.

A few counts support this clone. Its antigen is as yet unknown. CD4+ naive, central memory, regulatory and stem cell-like memory subsets were isolated by sorting on CD45RO/CCR7/CD25/CD127/CD95/CD27. Expressed TCRB transcripts were sequenced because the isolated RNA had all been reverse transcribed beforehand. Naive, central memory and regulatory T cell samples produced a mean of around 4 million reads. Profiling relied on immunoSEQ multiplex PCR, and the TCRdb table lists in-frame clones only, not all of them. Here the sample spans 120,000 to 150,000 clones, roughly 50% being singletons. This CDR3 spans 16 amino acids. Trimming stripped 3 bases from V and 3 bases from J, with 16 bases between. Germline V lookup: CDR1 KGHSH, CDR2 LQKENI.

The sequenced sample was Tregs from blood. The genes are TRBV18 and TRBJ2-3; possibly TRBD1 for D (5 bases). This sequence originates from a man younger than 35 in good health. The CDR3 nucleotides read TGTGCCAGCTCACCCCAGGGAATGCGGCTGACAGATACGCAGTATTTT. Protein: CASSPQGMRLTDTQYF.